The sequence of this T cell receptor beta chain was determined in a study of regulatory T cells. Study-level findings and limits: Regulatory T cells showed the strongest V-J pair restriction and V/J gene skewing among patient repertoires. Hydrophobic residues at CDR3 positions 6 and 7 were enriched in conventional CD4+ T cells of CD3G-deficient patients.

As concerns this clone: The antigen remains undetermined.

The primer mix had 52 TRBV and 13 TRBJ primers. Sequencing was performed with immunoSEQ multiplex PCR; in TCRdb, only in-frame clones are kept and a portion is missing. The sample holds tens of thousands of clones, less than 95% seen once. The CDR3 sequence is 16 residues long. Germline-derived CDR1 and CDR2 are SGHRS and YFSETQ. Trimming took 7 bases from V and 8 from J; bases not matched to a gene: 12. A couple of CD3G-deficient patients had more severe autoimmunity; all had some. Patients aged 2 to 39 years had fewer naive and more memory CD4+ and CD8+ T cells. CD4+ cells were sorted into CD25-high CD127-low regulatory cells and CD25-low CD127-high conventional cells.

Sequencing used conventional CD4+ T cells sorted from blood. V gene TRBV5-1 combines with J gene TRBJ2-3, with 14 bases identical to TRBD2. This receptor was identified in a person in their late teens or twenties with CD3G deficiency. The CDR3 sequence is CASRHSGTSGRGTQYF. For the CDR3, the DNA is TGCGCCAGCCGCCACTCAGGGACTAGCGGGAGAGGTACGCAGTATTTT.